These 13 T cell receptor beta chains came from one sample sequenced in a study of spatial heterogeneity in lung cancer. TCRdb passed the 5' RACE reads through MiXCR, listing each CDR3 protein once. The sample records 2,000 to 2,500 distinct CDR3 sequences, roughly 8.9% being singletons. This sample's time point: sample taken at primary tumor resection. The material was normal lung tissue next to the tumor, obtained at surgery. The origin of the receptors is a female donor with early-stage non-small cell lung cancer.

By share, this clonotype ranks as medium-sized. This chain joins TRBV7-9 and TRBJ2-5, with D tentatively TRBD1 (5 bases). CDR1 SEHNR and CDR2 FQNEAQ come from the germline V gene (reference sequence). Between the trimmed V and J ends, which lost 4 bases and 5 bases, there was a span of 17 bases. This CDR3 is 15 amino acids long. The CDR3 coding sequence is TGTGCCAGCAGCTCACCTCAGGGTGATTGGGAGACCCAGTACTTC. This gives the protein CASSSPQGDWETQYF.

This clonotype is labeled medium-sized. The CDR3 bases are TGTGCCAGCAGCCAAGATACCAGGGCAGATACGCAGTATTTT. Translation gives CASSQDTRADTQYF. The chain combines TRBV4-2 with TRBJ2-3; D may be TRBD1 (5 bases). From germline, CDR1 is LGHNA and CDR2 YNFKEQ. Trimming removed 0 bases from V and 4 bases from J, with 8 bases in between. This CDR3 spans 14 amino acids.

This clonotype was recorded many times. This chain connects TRBV29-1 to TRBJ2-7; TRBD1 aligns across 10 bases. Germline CDR1 is SQVTM and CDR2 is ANQGSEA. This CDR3 is built from 14 residues. The V segment lost 7 bases and the J segment 4 bases; nucleotides outside the gene matches: 10. The chain's CDR3 is CSARGQGGRYEQYF. The CDR3, as DNA: TGCAGCGCTCGCGGACAGGGGGGAAGGTACGAGCAGTACTTC.

This clonotype is classed as medium-sized. The chain recombines TRBV5-1 with TRBJ1-1, with TRBD1 matching 7 bases. This CDR3 is 14 amino acids long. V trimming: 4 bases; J trimming: 5 bases; junction bases outside the gene matches: 8. Per the germline V gene, CDR1 is SGHRS and CDR2 is YFSETQ. Here the CDR3 reads CASSAGTEQTEAFF. In nucleotides, the CDR3 is TGCGCCAGCAGCGCCGGGACAGAGCAGACTGAAGCTTTCTTT.

This clonotype is medium-sized by share. The chain recombines TRBV5-1 with TRBJ2-5; D remains unclear. Looked up from germline, CDR1 is SGHRS and CDR2 is YFSETQ. Trimming removed 0 bases at V and 4 bases at J, with 10 bases between. The CDR3 is 14 amino acids. CDR3 sequence reads: CASSLAQKGETQYF. The DNA for the CDR3 is TGCGCCAGCAGCTTGGCTCAAAAGGGAGAGACCCAGTACTTC.

By proportion, this clonotype is medium-sized (0.01 to 0.1%). The chain is built from TRBV10-3 and TRBJ1-2; 10 bases line up with TRBD1. Losses at the gene ends were 4 bases for V and 0 bases for J; bases not matched to a gene: 8. The CDR3 contains 17 residues. Germline V gene lookup returns CDR1 ENHRY and CDR2 SYGVKD. The CDR3 DNA is TGTGCCATCAGTGTCGGGACAGGGGCCCACACTAACTATGGCTACACCTTC. Translated: CAISVGTGAHTNYGYTF.

This clonotype ranks as medium-sized (0.01 to 0.1%). J is TRBJ2-3 and V is TRBV2; TRBD1 or TRBD2 may be the D gene (6 bases each). V lost 2 bases to trimming and J lost 0 bases, with 12 bases between them. The CDR3 contains 16 residues. CDR1 and CDR2 (germline): SNHLY, FYNNEI. CDR3 sequence: CASSELRGASTDTQYF. In nucleotides, the CDR3 is TGTGCCAGCAGTGAACTGAGGGGGGCGAGCACAGATACGCAGTATTTT.

This clonotype was counted many times. As DNA, the CDR3 is TGTGCCAGCAGCCCTACTAGGGACCCGATTCAGTACTTC. It encodes CASSPTRDPIQYF. The chain employs TRBV7-9 and TRBJ2-4; D assignment may be TRBD1 or TRBD2 (5 bases each). The germline V and J ends were trimmed by 5 bases and 10 bases, with 15 bases remaining between them. This CDR3 has 13 amino acids. Germline lookup yields CDR1 SEHNR and CDR2 FQNEAQ (reference sequence). The entire variable domain, with the rest obtained from reference TRBV7-9 and TRBJ2-4, is as follows: DTGVSQNPRHKITKRGQNVTFRCDPISEHNRLYWYRQTLGQGPEFLTYFQNEAQLEKSRLLSDRFSAERPKGSFSTLEIQRTEQGDSAMYLCASSPTRDPIQYFGAGTRLSVL.

By frequency in the sample, this clonotype is medium-sized (0.01 to 0.1%). The CDR3, as DNA: TGTGCCAGCAGCCCCAACCGGGGTAAAGAGACCCAGTACTTC. Translated: CASSPNRGKETQYF. The chain carries TRBV7-2 and TRBJ2-5, with TRBD2 as a possible D gene (5 bases). Per the germline V gene, CDR1 is SGHTA and CDR2 is FQGNSA. The V end lost 5 bases, the J end lost 3 bases, and 13 bases lay between the germline ends. CDR3 length: 14 residues.

Relative to its sample, this clonotype is large. V is TRBV27 and J is TRBJ2-1; TRBD2 agrees at 7 bases. The germline V gene has CDR1 MNHEY and CDR2 SMNVEV (reference sequence). This CDR3 region has 15 residues. Trimming cost V 3 bases and J 6 bases; bases outside gene matches: 8. The CDR3 is CASSLGLGGGNEQFF. Here the CDR3 DNA reads TGTGCCAGCAGTTTGGGACTTGGGGGGGGCAATGAGCAGTTCTTC.

This rearrangement joins TRBV20-1 to TRBJ2-3; 8 bases align to TRBD2. The germline V gene has CDR1 DFQATT and CDR2 SNEGSKA (reference sequence). After removal of 3 bases from V and 2 bases from J, the junction contained 4 bases not matched to a gene. CDR3 length: 14 amino acids. The CDR3 reads CSASGGASTDTQYF. DNA of the CDR3: TGCAGTGCTAGCGGGGGGGCCTCCACAGATACGCAGTATTTT.

This clonotype appeared many times. This chain joins TRBV9 and TRBJ2-1; 8 bases agree with TRBD2. In germline, CDR1 is SGDLS, CDR2 YYNGEE. The V and J ends lost 8 bases and 8 bases, in that order; junction bases with no gene match: 6. The CDR3 covers 12 residues. The CDR3 loop is CASAGGAHEQFF. CDR3 nucleotides: TGTGCCAGTGCCGGGGGGGCCCATGAGCAGTTCTTC.

In this sample, this clonotype is medium-sized. DNA of the CDR3: TGTGCCAGCAGTTCCTACGGGAGGAGCGGCACTAAGAGGGCAGATACGCAGTATTTT. This translates into CASSSYGRSGTKRADTQYF. The chain carries TRBV6-2 or TRBV6-3 and TRBJ2-3; 7 bases map to TRBD2. V lost 4 bases to trimming and J lost 4 bases; unmatched junction nucleotides: 20. The CDR3 is made up of 19 amino acids. Germline V CDR1 and CDR2: MNHEY, SVGEGT.